A selection of T cell receptor beta chains follows, all from one sample in a study of T cells in Graves' hyperthyroidism and ophthalmopathy. TCRdb re-derived calls from the multiplex PCR reads in MiXCR, one entry per CDR3 protein. The data contain 270,000 or so distinct CDR3 sequences, 25% of them singletons. Sequencing was done on a sample of blood. These receptors were taken from a man aged 35 to 55 with Graves' hyperthyroidism that later progressed to Graves' ophthalmopathy. The CDR3 runs from the conserved cysteine through the conserved F or W. Each record gives: J gene, V gene, clone size, D gene, CDR3 protein, CDR3 DNA. The D gene is left open where the match is weak. Some rows have no size entry. The others give once, few or many, or a class for an expanded clone.

J gene: TRBJ1-1
V gene: TRBV7-3
clone size: many
D gene: NA
CDR3 protein: CASSQGPGVTEAFF
CDR3 DNA: TGTGCCAGCAGCCAAGGCCCAGGGGTGACTGAAGCTTTCTTT

J gene: TRBJ1-2
V gene: TRBV7-9
clone size: NA
D gene: TRBD1
CDR3 protein: CASSQVPGQGYGYTF
CDR3 DNA: TGTGCCAGCAGCCAAGTCCCGGGACAGGGCTATGGCTACACCTTC

J gene: TRBJ2-2
V gene: TRBV6-2/TRBV6-3
clone size: NA
D gene: NA
CDR3 protein: CASIEALANTGELFF
CDR3 DNA: TGTGCCAGCATAGAGGCACTCGCGAACACCGGGGAGCTGTTTTTT

J gene: TRBJ2-2
V gene: TRBV29-1
clone size: many
D gene: NA
CDR3 protein: CSVGQGGSTGELFF
CDR3 DNA: TGCAGCGTTGGGCAGGGGGGAAGCACCGGGGAGCTGTTTTTT

J gene: TRBJ2-2
V gene: TRBV13
clone size: NA
D gene: NA
CDR3 protein: CASSSASYWSGELFF
CDR3 DNA: TGTGCCAGCAGCTCGGCGAGTTATTGGTCCGGGGAGCTGTTTTTT

J gene: TRBJ2-5
V gene: TRBV12-3/TRBV12-4
clone size: few
D gene: NA
CDR3 protein: CASSSPQGTGKETQYF
CDR3 DNA: TGTGCCAGCAGTTCGCCCCAGGGGACCGGTAAAGAGACCCAGTACTTC

J gene: TRBJ1-2
V gene: TRBV24-1
clone size: many
D gene: TRBD1
CDR3 protein: CATSGKQGALNYGYTF
CDR3 DNA: TGTGCCACCAGTGGGAAACAGGGGGCGCTTAACTATGGCTACACCTTC

J gene: TRBJ2-3
V gene: TRBV12-3/TRBV12-4
clone size: many
D gene: NA
CDR3 protein: CASSDVRGDTQYF
CDR3 DNA: TGTGCCAGCAGTGACGTCCGAGGAGATACGCAGTATTTT

J gene: TRBJ2-7
V gene: TRBV29-1
clone size: many
D gene: NA
CDR3 protein: CSAGQFDYEQYF
CDR3 DNA: TGCAGCGCTGGACAGTTTGACTACGAGCAGTACTTC

J gene: TRBJ1-1
V gene: TRBV27
clone size: many
D gene: NA
CDR3 protein: CASSLWVGNTEAFF
CDR3 DNA: TGTGCCAGCAGTTTATGGGTGGGGAACACTGAAGCTTTCTTT

J gene: TRBJ2-5
V gene: TRBV5-1
clone size: many
D gene: TRBD1
CDR3 protein: CASSDDRGQETQYF
CDR3 DNA: TGCGCCAGCAGCGACGACAGGGGACAAGAGACCCAGTACTTC

J gene: TRBJ1-1
V gene: TRBV6-2/TRBV6-3
clone size: NA
D gene: NA
CDR3 protein: CASSLTGGREAFF
CDR3 DNA: TGTGCCAGCAGCCTGACAGGAGGACGTGAAGCTTTCTTT

J gene: TRBJ2-4
V gene: TRBV29-1
clone size: many
D gene: NA
CDR3 protein: CSVEQQNIQYF
CDR3 DNA: TGCAGCGTTGAACAGCAAAACATTCAGTACTTC